Listed below are T cell receptor beta chains from one sample, sequenced in a study of blood T cell repertoires in COVID-19. Measured with immunoSEQ multiplex PCR; TCRdb has only the in-frame clones, and not every one. The sample has fewer than 450,000 clones, over 70% seen once. The specimen sequenced was peripheral blood. The receptor source for this set is a woman between 45 and 65 years old with COVID-19, enrolled during active disease. CDR3s include the opening cysteine and the closing phenylalanine or tryptophan.

J: TRBJ2-4; length: 15; V: TRBV11-2; CDR3: CASSLRLEGWDIQYF
J: TRBJ2-7; length: 14; V: TRBV30; CDR3: CAWSVGGAHYEQYF
J: TRBJ2-2; length: 15; V: TRBV7-2; CDR3: CASSSGLGAGGELFF
J: TRBJ2-3; length: 15; V: TRBV5-4; CDR3: CASSLAAGVPDTQYF
J: TRBJ2-1; length: 14; V: TRBV19; CDR3: CASSPGTFDSEQFF
J: TRBJ2-3; length: 12; V: TRBV29-1; CDR3: CSSHGERDTQYF
J: TRBJ1-1; length: 13; V: TRBV12-3/TRBV12-4; CDR3: CASSFLAWTEAFF
J: TRBJ2-3; length: 14; V: TRBV10-1; CDR3: CASSKLAGTDTQYF
J: TRBJ2-7; length: 17; V: TRBV7-2; CDR3: CASSFRAGGPLGYEQYF
J: TRBJ1-2; length: 13; V: TRBV29-1; CDR3: CSVASRDGNSYTF
J: TRBJ2-1; length: 17; V: TRBV27; CDR3: CASSPPMRQGISRGQFF
J: TRBJ1-2; length: 13; V: TRBV18; CDR3: CASSPRDSDGYTF
J: TRBJ2-2; length: 15; V: TRBV12-5; CDR3: CASGPGVRNTGELFF
J: TRBJ2-7; length: 18; V: TRBV4-1; CDR3: CASSQEHRASGTIYEQYF
J: TRBJ1-1; length: 14; V: TRBV29-1; CDR3: CSVDSPDSSTEAFF
J: TRBJ2-7; length: 15; V: TRBV6-5; CDR3: CASSRLQSNSYEQYF
J: TRBJ2-7; length: 13; V: TRBV12-3/TRBV12-4; CDR3: CASRPTGVYEQYF
J: TRBJ1-1; length: 14; V: TRBV3-1/TRBV3-2; CDR3: CASSQVAGYTEAFF
J: TRBJ2-7; length: 16; V: TRBV19; CDR3: CASSNPGTGSSYEQYF
J: TRBJ2-1; length: 16; V: TRBV11-2; CDR3: CASSGASGRNYNEQFF
J: TRBJ2-1; length: 14; V: TRBV12-5; CDR3: CASGLLGGYNEQFF
J: TRBJ2-1; length: 15; V: TRBV3-1/TRBV3-2; CDR3: CASSQGGGSYNEQFF
J: TRBJ1-2; length: 12; V: TRBV18; CDR3: CASSPDRYGYTF
J: TRBJ2-7; length: 14; V: TRBV19; CDR3: CASSMAGGQYEQYF
J: TRBJ1-1; length: 15; V: TRBV2; CDR3: CASRVQGRLNTEAFF
J: TRBJ2-5; length: 15; V: TRBV6-1; CDR3: CASSEGGGTKETQYF
J: TRBJ2-1; length: 13; V: TRBV30; CDR3: CAWSESRYNEQFF